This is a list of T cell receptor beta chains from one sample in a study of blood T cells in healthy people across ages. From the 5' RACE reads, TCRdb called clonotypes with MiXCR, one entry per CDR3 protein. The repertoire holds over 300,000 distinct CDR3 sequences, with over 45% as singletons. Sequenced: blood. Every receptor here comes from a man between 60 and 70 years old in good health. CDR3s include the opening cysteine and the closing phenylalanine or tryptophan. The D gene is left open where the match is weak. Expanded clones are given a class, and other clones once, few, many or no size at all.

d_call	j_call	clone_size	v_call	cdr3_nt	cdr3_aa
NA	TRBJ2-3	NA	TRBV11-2	TGTGCCGGCAGCCCCCGTGGGTCCTTGCGGGGTACGCAGTATTTT	CAGSPRGSLRGTQYF
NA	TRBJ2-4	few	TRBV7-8	TGTGCCAGCAGCCTAAACAGGGAAAAGCAGTACTTC	CASSLNREKQYF
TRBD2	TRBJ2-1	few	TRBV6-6	TGTGCCAGCAGTCCCGGGACTAGCCCTTACAATGAGCAGTTCTTC	CASSPGTSPYNEQFF
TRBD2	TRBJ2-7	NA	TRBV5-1	TGCGCCAGCAAAGGGCTAGCGGGCTCCTACGAGCAGTACTTC	CASKGLAGSYEQYF
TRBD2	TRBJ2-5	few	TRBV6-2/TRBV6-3	TGTGCCAGCAGCCGACTAGCGGGGGGGCGGGACCAGTACTTC	CASSRLAGGRDQYF
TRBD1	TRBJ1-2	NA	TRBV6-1	TGTGCCAGCACCCCGACAGGGTTGGATGGCTACACCTTC	CASTPTGLDGYTF
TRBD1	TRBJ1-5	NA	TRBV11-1	TGTGCCAGCAGCTTGGGGACCGGGACAGATCAGCCCCAGCATTTT	CASSLGTGTDQPQHF
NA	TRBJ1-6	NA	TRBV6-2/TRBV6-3	TGTGCCAGCAGCCTTCGGGCGACCTATGGTTCACCCCTCCACTTT	CASSLRATYGSPLHF
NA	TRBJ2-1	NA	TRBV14	TGTGCCAGCAGCCAAGGACTTTACAATGAGCAGTTCTTC	CASSQGLYNEQFF
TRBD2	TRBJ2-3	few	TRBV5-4	TGTGCCAGCAGCCAGGAGCGGGGGGGCCTCGGTCGGCAGTATTTT	CASSQERGGLGRQYF
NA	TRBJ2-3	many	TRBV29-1	TGCAGCGTTGAGCTGGTGGCGGATACGCAGTATTTT	CSVELVADTQYF
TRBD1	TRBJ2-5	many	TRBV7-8	TGTGCCAGCAGCTCCCCCCGGGACAGGGGGAATCATGAGCAGTACTTC	CASSSPRDRGNHEQYF
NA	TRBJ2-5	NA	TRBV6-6	TGTGCCAGCAGCGGACACCTCCAAGAGACCCAGTACTTC	CASSGHLQETQYF
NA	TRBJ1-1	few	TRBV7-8	TGTGCCAGCAGCTTAGGGCAGGGAACTGAAGCTTTCTTT	CASSLGQGTEAFF
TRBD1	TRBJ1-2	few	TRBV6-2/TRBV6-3	TGTGCCAGCAGTACTCGACAGGGGAGGTCGTCGGGCTACACCTTC	CASSTRQGRSSGYTF
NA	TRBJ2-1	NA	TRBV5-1	TGCGCCAGCAGCTTGGCCATGGGGGGTGAGCAGTTCTTC	CASSLAMGGEQFF
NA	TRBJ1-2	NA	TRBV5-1	TGCGCCAGCATGCAGGGGCCCACCGGTGGCTACACCTTC	CASMQGPTGGYTF
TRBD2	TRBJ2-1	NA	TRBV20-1	TGCAGTGCGACGACTAGCGGGGGTGTACATGAGCAGTTCTTC	CSATTSGGVHEQFF
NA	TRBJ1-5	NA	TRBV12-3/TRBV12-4	TGTGCCAGCAGCCGCCTCCGGGACGGGCCCCAGCATTTT	CASSRLRDGPQHF
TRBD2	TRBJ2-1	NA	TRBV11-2	TGTGCCAGCAGCAAACGGACTAGAGTGGGTGGTGATGAGCAGTTCTTC	CASSKRTRVGGDEQFF
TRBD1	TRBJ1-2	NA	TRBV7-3	TGTGCCAGCAGCTTAACCCCGGGACAGGGAAGTGGCTACACCTTC	CASSLTPGQGSGYTF
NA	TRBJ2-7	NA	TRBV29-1	TGCAGCGGTGTTCAAGGCGGTGGGGACGAGCAGTACTTC	CSGVQGGGDEQYF
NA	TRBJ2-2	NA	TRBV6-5	TGTGCCGGCAGTCCCGGGAGTTACACCGGGGAGCTGTTTTTT	CAGSPGSYTGELFF
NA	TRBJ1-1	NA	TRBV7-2	TGTGCCAGCAGCCGACGACAGGCAATGAACACTGAAGCTTTCTTT	CASSRRQAMNTEAFF
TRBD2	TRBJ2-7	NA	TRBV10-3	TGTGCCATCAGTGGGGAGCGGGGGGATACCTACGAGCAGTACTTC	CAISGERGDTYEQYF
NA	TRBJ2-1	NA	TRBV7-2	TGTGCCGGCAGCTCGCCGGGACACCGGATTTGGTTCTTC	CAGSSPGHRIWFF
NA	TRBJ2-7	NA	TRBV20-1	TGCAGTGCTAGCTGGGCAGGGGTGTACGAGCAGTACTTC	CSASWAGVYEQYF
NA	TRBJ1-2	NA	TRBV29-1	TGCAGCACCTCCGGGACAAGTAATTCTGGCTACACCTTC	CSTSGTSNSGYTF
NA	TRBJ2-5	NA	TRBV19	TGTGCCAGTAGTGGGACAATCCGTGGGGAGACCCAGTACTTC	CASSGTIRGETQYF
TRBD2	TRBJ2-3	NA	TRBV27	TGTGCCAGCAGTGCCACTAGCGGGAGGAGGTCAGATACGCAGTATTTT	CASSATSGRRSDTQYF
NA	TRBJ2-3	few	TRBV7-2	TGTGCCAGCAGCGAAGGAGGCAGCGCTGTAACGCAGTATTTT	CASSEGGSAVTQYF
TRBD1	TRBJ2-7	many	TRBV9	TGCGCCAGCAGCGCCGGACAGGCCTACGAGCAGTACTTC	CASSAGQAYEQYF
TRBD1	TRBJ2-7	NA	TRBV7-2	TGTGCCAGCAGCACGGACAGGGGATCCTACGAGCAGTACTTC	CASSTDRGSYEQYF
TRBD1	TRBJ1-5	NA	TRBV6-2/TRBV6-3	TGTGCCAGCACCCCGGGCCAGGGGGTGGAGCAGCCCCAGCATTTT	CASTPGQGVEQPQHF
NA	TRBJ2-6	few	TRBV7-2	TGTGCCAGCAGCCCTGCAGCTTCTGGGGCCAACGTCCTGACTTTC	CASSPAASGANVLTF
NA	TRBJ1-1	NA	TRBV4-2	TGTGCCAGCAGCCAAGAGGTTGGGGGTCTCAGCACTGAAGCTTTCTTT	CASSQEVGGLSTEAFF
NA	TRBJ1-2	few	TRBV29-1	TGCAGCGTTTACTCTGACGGGTATGGCTACACCTTC	CSVYSDGYGYTF
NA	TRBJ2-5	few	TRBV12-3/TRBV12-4	TGTGCCAGCAGTTTGGGGGTGGGAGCGGAGACCCAGTACTTC	CASSLGVGAETQYF
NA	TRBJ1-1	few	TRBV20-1	TGCAGTGCTGGGAGTACAGGGCAGCGGGCTGAAGCTTTCTTT	CSAGSTGQRAEAFF
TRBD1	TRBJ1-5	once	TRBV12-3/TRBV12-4	TGTGCCAGCAGTACTGGGGACAGGGGGAATAATCAGCCCCAGCATTTT	CASSTGDRGNNQPQHF
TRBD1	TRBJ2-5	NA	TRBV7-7	TGTGCTAGCAGCTTAGTTCAGGGGGCCTTAGAGACCCAGTACTTC	CASSLVQGALETQYF
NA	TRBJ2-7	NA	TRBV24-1	TGTGTCACCAGTTTAGGAGAGGGGTTCGAGCAGTACTTC	CVTSLGEGFEQYF
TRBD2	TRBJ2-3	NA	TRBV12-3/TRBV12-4	TGTGCCAGCAGCAAGACTAGCGAGAGCACAGATACGCAGTATTTT	CASSKTSESTDTQYF
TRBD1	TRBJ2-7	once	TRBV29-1	TGCAGCGTCGGGGGAGTGACAGGGGGCTACGAGCAGTACTTC	CSVGGVTGGYEQYF
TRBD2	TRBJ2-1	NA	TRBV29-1	TGCAGCGTGGGACTAGTGGGAGGGGCTGAGCAGTTCTTC	CSVGLVGGAEQFF